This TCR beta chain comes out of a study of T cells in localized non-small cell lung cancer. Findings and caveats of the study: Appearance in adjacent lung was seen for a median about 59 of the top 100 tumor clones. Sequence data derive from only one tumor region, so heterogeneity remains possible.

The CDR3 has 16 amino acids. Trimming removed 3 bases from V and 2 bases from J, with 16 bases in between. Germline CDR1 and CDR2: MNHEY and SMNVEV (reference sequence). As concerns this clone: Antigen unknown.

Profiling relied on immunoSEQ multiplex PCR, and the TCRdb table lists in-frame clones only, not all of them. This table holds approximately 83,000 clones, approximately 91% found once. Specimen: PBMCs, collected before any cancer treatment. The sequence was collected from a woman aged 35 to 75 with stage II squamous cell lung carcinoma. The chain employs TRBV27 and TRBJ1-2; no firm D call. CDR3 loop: CASSFLVAGQNYGYTF. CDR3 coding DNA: TGTGCCAGCAGTTTCCTCGTCGCAGGTCAGAACTATGGCTACACCTTC.